This note documents a single TCR beta chain sequence. CDR3 size: 14 residues. Germline V CDR1 and CDR2: MDHEN, SYDVKM. Between the trimmed V and J ends, which lost 3 bases and 1 base, there was a span of 10 bases. The source of the sample is a study of T cell changes during pregnancy in multiple sclerosis. Profiled with immunoSEQ multiplex PCR; TCRdb holds only in-frame clones, not every one. The table records over 45,000 clones, just under 90% of them present only once. The receptor was isolated from a female donor with multiple sclerosis, enrolled in a pregnancy study. The sequencing used CD4+ T cells from peripheral blood mononuclear cells, collected in the first trimester of pregnancy. This chain links TRBV28 with TRBJ2-7; D not certain. CDR3 loop: CASSFFSQSYEQYF. CDR3 bases: TGTGCCAGCAGTTTTTTCTCACAGTCCTACGAGCAGTACTTC.